This record looks at one T cell receptor beta chain sequence and its context. This entry comes from a study of blood T cell repertoires in COVID-19. As for the study in general: Material from acute and convalescent COVID-19 was sourced from the United States, Italy and Spain.

Germline CDR1 is SEHNR and CDR2 is FQNEAQ (reference sequence). The V end was cut by 5 bases, the J end by 8 bases, with 10 bases between. CDR3 length: 12 amino acids. Authors' data handling: Amplification of reference gene primers was used by the study to estimate nucleated cell counts. The repertoire was sequenced with immunoSEQ multiplex PCR; TCRdb's copy has only in-frame clones and lacks some. V, J and clone size are taken as reported in that table, and D and trimming were inferred from the DNA itself. Of around 380,000 clones in the sample, roughly 86% were seen once. This clonotype originated in a human donor with acute or convalescent COVID-19. The donor label of this sample is uncertain. The sequenced sample was peripheral blood. The V call is TRBV7-9, the J call TRBJ2-1; tentative D call: TRBD1 (5 bases). CDR3 region: CASSLRVHEQFF. The CDR3 DNA follows: TGTGCCAGCAGCCTCAGGGTCCATGAGCAGTTCTTC.